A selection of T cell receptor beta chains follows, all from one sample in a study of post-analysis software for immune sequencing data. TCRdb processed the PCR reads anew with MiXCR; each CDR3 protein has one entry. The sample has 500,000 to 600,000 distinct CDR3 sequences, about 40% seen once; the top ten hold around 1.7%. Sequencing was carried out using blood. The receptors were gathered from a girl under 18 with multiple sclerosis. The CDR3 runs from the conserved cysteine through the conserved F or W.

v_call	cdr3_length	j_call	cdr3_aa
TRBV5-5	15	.	CASRSGTLPQETQYF
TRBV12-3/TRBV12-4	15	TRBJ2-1	CASSRLAGGSHEQFF
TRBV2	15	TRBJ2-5	CASSEAGQGGETQYF
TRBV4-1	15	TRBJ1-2	CASSQVLAANSGYTF
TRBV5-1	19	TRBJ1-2	CASSTSAKRDRETYYGYTF
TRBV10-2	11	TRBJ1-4	CASRENEKLFF
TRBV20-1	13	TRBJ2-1	CGARGLAGYEQFF
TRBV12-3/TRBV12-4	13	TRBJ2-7	CASSRGQGYEQYF
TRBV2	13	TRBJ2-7	CASNRGLTYEQYF
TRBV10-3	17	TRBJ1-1	CAISESLFGTVNTEAFF
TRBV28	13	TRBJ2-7	CASRIQGSYEQYF
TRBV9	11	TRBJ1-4	CASSDNEKLFF
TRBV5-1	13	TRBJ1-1	CASSPALGTEAFF
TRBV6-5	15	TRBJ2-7	CASSGRTPGSYEQYF
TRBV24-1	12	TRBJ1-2	CATSETGVGYTF
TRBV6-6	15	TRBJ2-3	CASLPQREGTDTQYF
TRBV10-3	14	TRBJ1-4	CATSPGDRGEKLFF
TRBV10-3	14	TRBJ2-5	CASGTSGAHNEQYF
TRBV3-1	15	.	CASSLAPAGSCEQYF
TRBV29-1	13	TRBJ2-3	CSPMGRLADTQYF
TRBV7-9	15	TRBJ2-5	CASSLGTPHQETQYF
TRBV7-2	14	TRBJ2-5	CASSLATGDETQYF
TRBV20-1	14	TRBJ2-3	CSALYYFRTDTQYF
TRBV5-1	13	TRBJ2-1	CASSLVPENEQFF
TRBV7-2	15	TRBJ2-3	CASSQRPQGSDTQYF
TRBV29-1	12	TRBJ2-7	CSAADGVREQYF
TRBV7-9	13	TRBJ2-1	CASSLGTVGEQFF
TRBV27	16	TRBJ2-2	CASSFGLAGGPGELFF
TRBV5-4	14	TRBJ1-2	CASSLGSAYYGYTF
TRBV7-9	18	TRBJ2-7	CASSLDASGRQSSYEQYF
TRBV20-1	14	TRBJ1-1	CSARDGTELTEAFF
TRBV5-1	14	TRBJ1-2	CASSTGQVDYGYTF
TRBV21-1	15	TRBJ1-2	CASSKGAGGAYGYTF
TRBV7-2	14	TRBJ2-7	CASSSGQGSHEQYF
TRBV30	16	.	CAWSPYSTRVGETQYF
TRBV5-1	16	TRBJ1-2	CASSLVWQGGNYGYTF
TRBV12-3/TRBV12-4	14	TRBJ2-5	CASRPELATETQYF
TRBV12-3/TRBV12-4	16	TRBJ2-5	CASSLYVLAVQETQYF
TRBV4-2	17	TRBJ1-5	CASSQENRVASNRPQHF
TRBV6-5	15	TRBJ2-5	CASSQTSGSSGGQYF
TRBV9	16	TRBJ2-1	CASSRTSGGTHDEQFF
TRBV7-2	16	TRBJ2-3	CASSRTSGGGTDTQYF
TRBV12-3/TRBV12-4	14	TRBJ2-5	CASSPDRGGETQYF
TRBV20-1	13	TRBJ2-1	CSAPLPRYNEQFF
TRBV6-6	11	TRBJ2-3	CASNQADTQYF
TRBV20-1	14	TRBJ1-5	CSAVGGVSNQPQHF
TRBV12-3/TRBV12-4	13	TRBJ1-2	CASTTGALRGYTF
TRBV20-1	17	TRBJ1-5	CSAHGGQGSYSNQPQHF
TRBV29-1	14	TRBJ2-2	CSVAPSGDTGELFF
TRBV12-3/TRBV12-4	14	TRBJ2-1	CASSFGTSTAGQFF
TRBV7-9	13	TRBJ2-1	CASKNVGSNEQFF
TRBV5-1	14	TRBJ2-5	CASGSRDRKETQYF
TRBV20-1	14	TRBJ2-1	CSARAPNLGSEQFF
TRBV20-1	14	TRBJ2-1	CSAPNGFTYNEQFF